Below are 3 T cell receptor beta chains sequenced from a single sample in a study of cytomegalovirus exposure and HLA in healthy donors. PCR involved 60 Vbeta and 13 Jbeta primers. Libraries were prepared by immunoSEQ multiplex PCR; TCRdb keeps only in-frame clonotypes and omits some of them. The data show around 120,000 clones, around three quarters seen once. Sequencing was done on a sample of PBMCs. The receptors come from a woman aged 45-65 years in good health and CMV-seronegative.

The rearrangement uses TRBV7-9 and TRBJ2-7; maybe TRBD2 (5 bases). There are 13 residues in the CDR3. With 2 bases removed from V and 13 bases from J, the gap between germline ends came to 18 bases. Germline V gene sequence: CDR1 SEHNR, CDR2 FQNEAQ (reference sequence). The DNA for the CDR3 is TGTGCCAGCAGCTTACCCGGGCCAAGGGAGCTTTACGTC. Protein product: CASSLPGPRELYV.

The DNA for the CDR3 is TGTGCCAGCTCAATGGACAGGGCCGAGCAGTACGTC. Its translation: CASSMDRAEQYV. The V and J genes are TRBV18 and TRBJ2-7; TRBD1 aligns across 8 bases. V gave up 5 bases and J gave up 6 bases; unmatched junction bases: 3. CDR3 length equals 12 residues. CDR1 is KGHSH, CDR2 LQKENI, per germline.

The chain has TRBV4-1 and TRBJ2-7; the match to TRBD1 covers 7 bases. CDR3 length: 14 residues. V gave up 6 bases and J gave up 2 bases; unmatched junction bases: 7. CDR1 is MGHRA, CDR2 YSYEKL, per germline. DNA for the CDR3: TGCGCCAGCAGACTGCGACAGGGAGCCTACGAGCAGTACGTC. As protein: CASRLRQGAYEQYV.